Described below is a single TCR beta chain sequence and its context. Its target is not known. The DNA is left out, because the CDR3 cannot be placed on it with certainty; the CDR3 is given as TCRdb lists it. This specimen belongs to a study of Graves' ophthalmopathy and Graves' hyperthyroidism. The length of the CDR3 is 11 amino acids, counting both ends. The germline gives CDR1 SQVTM, CDR2 ANQGSEA. Study conclusions and caveats: With roughly 88% sensitivity and more than 75% specificity, a 13-signature model separated ophthalmopathy from stable hyperthyroidism.

From RNA, the CDR3 regions of TCR beta chains were amplified and sequenced. The authors performed first-round RT-PCR with HTBI primers and then a second-round multiplex PCR. TCRdb re-derived calls from the multiplex PCR reads in MiXCR, one entry per CDR3 protein. The table has around 1.1 million distinct CDR3 sequences, less than 45% seen once. Orbital computed tomography, thyroid ultrasound, TRAb, serum thyroxine and clinical symptoms formed the basis of diagnosis. The chain employs TRBV29-1 and TRBJ2-2. This TCR was sampled from an adult man with Graves' hyperthyroidism. Sequenced sample: peripheral blood or thyroid tissue (not recorded which). The CDR3 sequence is CSVDRQGSCFF.